Below, 20 T cell receptor beta chains from the same sample are listed, as sequenced in a study of human T cells and chemical hapten exposure (dated by TCRdb to about 2021). The sample's time point label, decoded: pre-sensitization, week 0. The meaning of the sample's treatment or condition label: therapeutic diphenylcyclopropenone sensitization with weekly scalp DPC. Libraries were prepared through RACE. Sequencing was carried out with a NextSeq 500. TCRdb redid the processing of the public reads, applying fastp at Q25 and MiXCR, and retained in-frame beta chains. All rows with the same CDR3 protein become a single entry with the most common DNA and genes. This sample is represented by 35,000 to 45,000 distinct CDR3 sequences; 12% of them were singletons. The top ten hold roughly 5.7% of the sample. Source: whole blood, taken in connection with sensitization to the hapten diphenylcyclopropenone (DPC). The receptors here all came from a woman aged 25 to 45 with alopecia areata. Some clones in this sample may be carry-over from other donors' samples.

This clonotype was detected many times. J is TRBJ1-6 and V is TRBV20-1; D unclear. V was pared by 1 base and J by 5 bases, with 6 bases between. The CDR3 runs 13 residues. Germline V gives CDR1 DFQATT, CDR2 SNEGSKA (reference sequence). The CDR3 loop is CSARGQNNSPLHF. CDR3 bases: TGCAGTGCTAGAGGCCAAAATAATTCACCCCTCCACTTT.

This clonotype was counted many times. V and J are TRBV18 and TRBJ2-1; D gene unclear. Deletions cut 2 bases from V and 7 bases from J, with 15 bases between. Germline V lookup: CDR1 KGHSH, CDR2 LQKENI. CDR3 length equals 15 residues. Here the CDR3 reads CASSPRSIIGNEQFF. The CDR3 DNA reads as TGTGCCAGCTCACCAAGGTCTATCATTGGGAATGAGCAGTTCTTC.

The chain recombines TRBV28 with TRBJ2-7; 9 positions match TRBD1. This CDR3 region has 12 residues. Germline CDR1 MDHEN, CDR2 SYDVKM. Unmatched junction bases numbered 2, after V lost 6 bases and J lost 5 bases. CDR3 sequence: CASRRDRDEQYF. CDR3 nucleotide sequence: TGTGCCAGCAGGCGGGACAGGGACGAGCAGTACTTC.

This clonotype was picked up many times. This sequence joins TRBV2 and TRBJ2-5; D is possibly TRBD2 (6 bases). The CDR3 contains 13 residues. From germline, CDR1 is SNHLY and CDR2 FYNNEI. V gave up 6 bases and J gave up 4 bases, with 12 bases separating them. This CDR3 is CASRGGAGETQYF. The CDR3 nucleotides read TGTGCCAGCAGAGGCGGGGCAGGAGAGACCCAGTACTTC.

This clonotype qualifies as medium-sized. This chain uses TRBV7-2 with TRBJ2-1, with 9 bases matching TRBD2. The CDR3 totals 13 residues. Germline assignment: CDR1 SGHTA and CDR2 FQGNSA. Trimming at V came to 6 bases and at J to 12 bases, leaving 9 bases not matched to a gene. CDR3 amino acids: CASRRILAGRQFF. The DNA for the CDR3 is TGTGCCAGCAGACGTATCCTAGCGGGAAGGCAGTTCTTC.

This clonotype was observed a handful of times. The J gene is TRBJ2-7, the V gene TRBV29-1; no reliable D call. Germline values: CDR1 SQVTM, CDR2 ANQGSEA. The CDR3 loop spans 12 amino acids. Trimming stripped 4 bases from V and 3 bases from J, with 10 bases between. Here the CDR3 reads CSVAVTVYEQYF. CDR3 in DNA: TGCAGCGTTGCAGTGACGGTCTACGAGCAGTACTTC.

This clonotype showed up many times. The chain joins TRBV20-1 to TRBJ2-1, with 14 positions matching TRBD2. J lost 10 bases, V lost 3 bases, and 8 bases had no gene match. From germline, CDR1 is DFQATT and CDR2 SNEGSKA (reference sequence). The CDR3 spans 15 residues. The CDR3 bases are TGCAGTGCTAGCCCGACTAGCGGGAGGGTCGGGGAGCAGTTCTTC. It is translated as CSASPTSGRVGEQFF.

This clonotype has more than one count but fewer than ten. This chain links TRBV5-1 with TRBJ2-7, with D possibly matching TRBD1 (5 bases). From germline, CDR1 is SGHRS and CDR2 YFSETQ. Trimming cost V 0 bases and J 0 bases, with 10 bases left between them. The length of the CDR3 is 15 residues. CDR3 region: CASSLDAGFSYEQYF. For the CDR3, the DNA is TGCGCCAGCAGCTTGGATGCAGGGTTCTCCTACGAGCAGTACTTC.

Relative to its sample, this clonotype is medium-sized (0.01 to 0.1%). V is TRBV7-2 and J is TRBJ2-1; 10 bases align to TRBD2. This CDR3 spans 14 amino acids. J was trimmed by 7 bases and V by 10 bases; bases with no gene match: 10. Germline loops: CDR1 SGHTA, CDR2 FQGNSA. The CDR3: CATKEREGPNEQFF. For the CDR3, the DNA is TGTGCCACCAAAGAGCGGGAGGGCCCAAATGAGCAGTTCTTC.

J is TRBJ1-1 and V is TRBV20-1, with TRBD1 matching over 8 bases. Per the germline V gene, CDR1 is DFQATT and CDR2 is SNEGSKA (reference sequence). This CDR3 spans 15 amino acids. V trimming: 0 bases; J trimming: 7 bases; junction bases outside the gene matches: 10. The CDR3 bases are TGCAGTGCTAGAGAAACAGGGGGGAACTCTCTTGAAGCTTTCTTT. This encodes CSARETGGNSLEAFF.

The sample holds many counts of this clonotype. This chain uses TRBV6-4 with TRBJ2-3; 8 bases align to TRBD1. Germline lookup yields CDR1 MRHNA and CDR2 SNTAGT. The CDR3 loop spans 17 amino acids. The junction had 15 bases not matched to a gene; V was cut back by 7 bases and J by 3 bases. The CDR3 loop is CASTQRDRPTGTDTQYF. The CDR3, as DNA: TGTGCCAGCACTCAGAGGGACAGGCCTACCGGAACAGATACGCAGTATTTT.

The rearrangement links TRBV12-3 or TRBV12-4 to TRBJ2-5; perhaps TRBD2 as D (5 bases). V lost 8 bases and J 5 bases, leaving 15 bases between the germline ends. The CDR3 has 13 amino acids. The CDR3 DNA is TGTGCCAGCTATTTGAGGGTCGGTGAGACCCAGTACTTC. As protein: CASYLRVGETQYF.

A word on this clonotype: This clone may be a read error of a much larger clone one base away. The chain couples TRBV18 to TRBJ2-7; TRBD2 might be the D (6 bases). Germline V CDR1 and CDR2: KGHSH, LQKENI. The CDR3 loop spans 15 amino acids. The CDR3 coding sequence is TGTGTCAGCTCACCACCGAGCCTGGGGAGGTCGGAGCAGTACTTC. The encoded protein is CVSSPPSLGRSEQYF.

This clonotype has ten or more counts. The CDR3 is CASSYNMNTEAFF. The CDR3 bases are TGTGCCAGCAGTTACAATATGAACACTGAAGCTTTCTTT. The V call is TRBV6-2 or TRBV6-3, the J call TRBJ1-1; D gene uncertain. The CDR3 sequence is 13 residues long. Trimming cost V 2 bases and J 0 bases, with 4 bases left between them. Germline-derived CDR1 and CDR2 are MNHEY and SVGEGT.

This clonotype appeared many times. The chain employs TRBV28 and TRBJ1-5, with 8 bases matching TRBD1. V lost 11 bases and J lost 2; bases outside the gene matches: 8. Germline CDR1 is MDHEN and CDR2 is SYDVKM. The CDR3 contains 14 residues. The CDR3 sequence is CASTRGQGNQPQHF. The CDR3 region has the DNA TGTGCCTCAACACGGGGACAGGGCAATCAGCCCCAGCATTTT.

The chain has TRBV11-2 and TRBJ2-1; D perhaps matches TRBD2 (6 bases). The V end lost 2 bases, the J end lost 1 base, and 15 bases lay between the germline ends. Germline-derived CDR1 and CDR2 are SGHAT and FQNNGV. CDR3 length equals 17 residues. In DNA form, the CDR3 reads TGTGCCAGCAGCTTATTAAAATCTGCGGGGTCCTACAATGAGCAGTTCTTC. This encodes CASSLLKSAGSYNEQFF.

The rearrangement joins TRBV9 to TRBJ1-6; 10 positions match TRBD1. The CDR3 spans 15 residues. The V and J ends lost 5 bases and 10 bases, in that order; junction bases with no gene match: 9. Germline CDR1 is SGDLS and CDR2 is YYNGEE. The CDR3 loop is CASSPGDRGGSPLHF. CDR3 DNA: TGTGCCAGCAGTCCGGGGGACAGGGGAGGGTCACCCCTCCACTTT. Full variable domain (remainder filled in from reference TRBV9 and TRBJ1-6): DSGVTQTPKHLITATGQRVTLRCSPRSGDLSVYWYQQSLDQGLQFLIQYYNGEERAKGNILERFSAQQFPDLHSELNLSSLELGDSALYFCASSPGDRGGSPLHFGNGTRLTVT.

This clonotype was counted ten times or more. The chain has TRBV7-9 and TRBJ1-1, with D possibly TRBD1 on 6 matching bases. The CDR3 totals 14 residues. V lost 5 bases, J lost 3 bases, and 13 bases lay in between. From germline, CDR1 is SEHNR and CDR2 FQNEAQ (reference sequence). The DNA of the CDR3 is TGTGCCAGCAGCCGGAGACAGGAGGACACTGAAGCTTTCTTT. Its translation: CASSRRQEDTEAFF.

The chain carries TRBV20-1 and TRBJ2-5; 8 nucleotides match TRBD1. CDR3 length: 14 residues. The ends lost 0 bases at V and 4 bases at J; junction bases unmatched: 4. Germline V gene lookup returns CDR1 DFQATT and CDR2 SNEGSKA (reference sequence). The CDR3 DNA sequence: TGCAGTGCTAGAGATCCAGGGGGCACAGAGACCCAGTACTTC. Translating it yields CSARDPGGTETQYF.

The V and J genes are TRBV2 and TRBJ2-3, with 10 bases lining up with TRBD1. CDR1 SNHLY and CDR2 FYNNEI come from the germline V gene. This CDR3 has 15 amino acids. V was pared by 4 bases and J by 8 bases, with 9 bases of the junction left unmatched. CDR3: CASSGLRTGGGTQYF. The CDR3 DNA sequence: TGTGCCAGCAGTGGTTTGAGGACAGGGGGTGGTACGCAGTATTTT.